Shown below are 12 T cell receptor beta chains from a single sample sequenced in a study of technical replicates of blood from a few donors. Clones were read by immunoSEQ multiplex PCR, and TCRdb kept only the in-frame ones, dropping some. Of over 70,000 clones detected, over 90% appear once; the ten largest clones hold under 0.4%. Sample: T cells isolated from PBMCs. These receptors all come from a human donor in good health.

The chain links TRBV20-1 to TRBJ1-2; D is unclear. Germline V CDR1 and CDR2: DFQATT, SNEGSKA (reference sequence). V was pared by 6 bases and J by 7 bases, with 12 bases between. This CDR3 region has 11 residues. DNA for the CDR3: TGCAGTGCCCCCGGCGGCCTTGGCTACACCTTC. It translates to CSAPGGLGYTF.

The chain combines TRBV29-1 with TRBJ2-7; 9 bases are shared with TRBD2. V shed 4 bases, J shed 4 bases, and the junction held 5 bases outside the gene matches. The length of the CDR3 is 13 residues. In germline, CDR1 is SQVTM, CDR2 ANQGSEA. The CDR3 sequence is CSVVGTSYYEQYF. In DNA, the CDR3 is TGCAGCGTTGTGGGGACTAGCTATTACGAGCAGTACTTC.

This rearrangement joins TRBV10-3 to TRBJ1-2; the D gene is possibly TRBD1 (6 bases). V lost 6 bases, J lost 6 bases, and 14 bases lay in between. Germline V gives CDR1 ENHRY, CDR2 SYGVKD. There are 13 residues in the CDR3. The CDR3 reads CAISERGAHGYTF. The CDR3, as DNA: TGTGCCATCAGCGAGCGGGGGGCCCATGGCTACACCTTC.

This sequence joins TRBV28 and TRBJ2-2; D is ambiguous. CDR3 size: 15 residues. Germline V CDR1 and CDR2: MDHEN, SYDVKM. Trimming stripped 5 bases from V and 1 base from J, with 11 bases between. CDR3 sequence reads: CASSRQALNTGELFF. The CDR3, as DNA: TGTGCCAGCAGTAGGCAGGCCCTGAACACCGGGGAGCTGTTTTTT. Looking up the rest from reference TRBV28 and TRBJ2-2 gives the full variable domain: DVKVTQSSRYLVKRTGEKVFLECVQDMDHENMFWYRQDPGLGLRLIYFSYDVKMKEKGDIPEGYSVSREKKERFSLILESASTNQTSMYLCASSRQALNTGELFFGEGSRLTVL.

This sequence joins TRBV4-1 and TRBJ2-7, with 9 bases that match TRBD2. Germline loops: CDR1 MGHRA, CDR2 YSYEKL. There are 16 residues in the CDR3. The trim removed 3 bases at V and 0 bases at J, leaving 6 bases unmatched. The chain's CDR3 is CASSQGVSGSSYEQYF. The DNA of the CDR3 is TGCGCCAGCAGCCAGGGAGTTAGCGGGAGCTCCTACGAGCAGTACTTC.

The chain couples TRBV11-2 to TRBJ2-7; 8 bases line up with TRBD2. Trimming removed 0 bases from V and 12 bases from J; junction bases left unmatched: 10. Germline V gene sequence: CDR1 SGHAT, CDR2 FQNNGV. This CDR3 comprises 14 residues. CDR3 region: CASSLETGGSRGYF. The CDR3 DNA sequence: TGTGCCAGCAGCTTAGAGACGGGAGGGTCCAGGGGGTACTTC.

This clone was observed a single time. The genes are TRBV14 and TRBJ2-7; unclear D gene. Germline V lookup: CDR1 SGHDN, CDR2 FVKESK. The V and J ends lost 3 bases and 5 bases respectively, with 5 bases between them. The CDR3 has 11 amino acids. For the CDR3, the DNA is TGTGCCAGCAGCCATTTCAACGAGCAGTACTTC. Protein sequence: CASSHFNEQYF.

The chain links TRBV27 to TRBJ2-3, with a tentative D call TRBD2 (5 bases). The germline CDR1 and CDR2 sequences are MNHEY and SMNVEV (reference sequence). This CDR3 has 14 residues. Trimming removed 7 bases from V and 2 bases from J, with 13 bases in between. The CDR3 sequence is CASIGGLSTDTQYF. CDR3 bases: TGTGCCAGCATTGGCGGACTCTCCACAGATACGCAGTATTTT.

The V and J genes are TRBV25-1 and TRBJ2-3; tentative D call: TRBD1 (6 bases). Between the trimmed V and J ends, which lost 0 bases and 2 bases, there was a span of 12 bases. This CDR3 is 16 amino acids long. Germline V gene sequence: CDR1 MGHDK, CDR2 SYGVNS. The CDR3 region has the DNA TGTGCCAGCAGTGAATATGGGGGCAGCCACACAGATACGCAGTATTTT. Translated, it gives CASSEYGGSHTDTQYF.

The J gene is TRBJ2-7, the V gene TRBV27, with a possible D match to TRBD2 (6 bases). Germline V gene lookup returns CDR1 MNHEY and CDR2 SMNVEV (reference sequence). The CDR3 consists of 16 residues. The V end lost 5 bases, the J end lost 2 bases, and 19 bases lay between the germline ends. The chain's CDR3 is CASSLGGERSTYEQYF. The CDR3 region has the DNA TGTGCCAGCAGTCTCGGAGGGGAAAGAAGCACCTACGAGCAGTACTTC.

The chain recombines TRBV7-9 with TRBJ2-7, with 10 bases identical to TRBD2. Germline loops: CDR1 SEHNR, CDR2 FQNEAQ (reference sequence). The length of the CDR3 is 16 residues. The ends lost 0 bases at V and 4 bases at J; junction bases unmatched: 6. CDR3 amino acids: CASSLAPSGGEYEQYF. The CDR3 DNA reads TGTGCCAGCAGCTTAGCACCTAGCGGGGGAGAGTACGAGCAGTACTTC.

This chain links TRBV6-5 with TRBJ2-5; D may be TRBD1 (6 bases). This CDR3 comprises 15 residues. Trimming took 6 bases from V and 5 from J, leaving 19 bases between them. The germline gives CDR1 MNHEY, CDR2 SVGAGI. The CDR3 reads CASRGTLGPLETQYF. CDR3 bases: TGTGCCAGCAGGGGGACACTGGGGCCTCTGGAGACCCAGTACTTC.